This T cell receptor (beta chain) was documented in a study of neurological immune-mediated disorders. The length of the CDR3 is 16 residues. V was shortened by 1 base and J by 8 bases, with 18 bases between the two germline ends. Germline V lookup: CDR1 DFQATT, CDR2 SNEGSKA (reference sequence). The time point denotes: longitudinal time-point 1 (baseline). This clonotype was recorded at least ten times. The method for making cDNA was 5'RACE, and it used 10-nucleotide random UMIs. TCRdb re-called the 5' RACE reads with MiXCR, one entry per CDR3 protein. This table has some 54,000 distinct CDR3 sequences, 9.5% to 12% appearing once.

The rearrangement joins TRBV20-1 to TRBJ1-6; D perhaps matches TRBD1 (6 bases). This TCR was sampled from a male donor with HTLV-1-associated myelopathy (HAM/TSP). Specimen: PBMCs. DNA for the CDR3: TGCAGTGCTAGAGTCGGGTTAGGGACATGGGATTCACCCCTCCACTTT. It is translated as CSARVGLGTWDSPLHF.